This is a list of T cell receptor beta chains from one sample in a study of blood T cells in healthy people across ages. TCRdb itself ran the 5' RACE reads through MiXCR, one entry per CDR3 protein. Of fewer than 800,000 distinct CDR3 sequences in the sample, about 52% were seen once. Sequencing was performed on blood. The receptors here all came from a woman aged 55-75 years in good health. Each CDR3 is given with its conserved first and last residue. D genes are given only for firm matches. Size is stated for part of the rows, as once, few or many counts, or as a class when the clone is expanded.

J: TRBJ1-2; size: -; V: TRBV7-2; D: -; CDR3: CASSPAQYGYGYTF; DNA: TGTGCCAGCAGCCCCGCCCAGTATGGCTATGGCTACACCTTC
J: TRBJ1-2; size: few; V: TRBV11-2; D: -; CDR3: CASSLGGGSYGYTF; DNA: TGTGCCAGCAGCTTAGGTGGTGGGTCCTATGGCTACACCTTC
J: TRBJ2-1; size: -; V: TRBV20-1; D: -; CDR3: CSPKPGGNNEQFF; DNA: TGCAGTCCCAAACCCGGCGGGAACAATGAGCAGTTCTTC
J: TRBJ1-2; size: -; V: TRBV30; D: TRBD1; CDR3: CAWSLQGAGGYTF; DNA: TGTGCCTGGAGCTTACAGGGGGCCGGTGGCTACACCTTC
J: TRBJ2-7; size: few; V: TRBV5-1; D: -; CDR3: CASSLEGAGEQYF; DNA: TGCGCCAGCAGCTTGGAAGGGGCAGGTGAGCAGTACTTC
J: TRBJ2-1; size: -; V: TRBV7-2; D: -; CDR3: CASCLESYNEQFF; DNA: TGTGCCAGCTGCCTCGAGAGTTACAATGAGCAGTTCTTC
J: TRBJ1-4; size: -; V: TRBV9; D: TRBD1; CDR3: CASSSQTGLNEKLFF; DNA: TGTGCCAGCAGCTCACAGACAGGGCTTAATGAAAAACTGTTTTTT
J: TRBJ1-6; size: few; V: TRBV5-6; D: -; CDR3: CASSFSGRDSPLHF; DNA: TGTGCCAGCAGCTTTAGTGGAAGGGATTCACCCCTCCACTTT
J: TRBJ2-2; size: -; V: TRBV7-2; D: TRBD2; CDR3: CASSFLAGGNTGELFF; DNA: TGTGCCAGCAGCTTCCTAGCGGGAGGCAACACCGGGGAGCTGTTTTTT
J: TRBJ2-1; size: -; V: TRBV7-2; D: TRBD2; CDR3: CASSLVAAGGYGDEQFF; DNA: TGTGCCAGCAGCTTAGTAGCAGCGGGAGGGTACGGGGATGAGCAGTTCTTC
J: TRBJ1-2; size: -; V: TRBV29-1; D: -; CDR3: CSDVQGSYGYTF; DNA: TGCAGCGATGTACAGGGTTCCTATGGCTACACCTTC
J: TRBJ2-7; size: -; V: TRBV14; D: -; CDR3: CASSSTIPYEQYF; DNA: TGTGCCAGCAGCTCGACTATCCCCTACGAGCAGTACTTC
J: TRBJ2-1; size: -; V: TRBV6-2/TRBV6-3; D: TRBD2; CDR3: CASSPWSAGGGNSEQFF; DNA: TGTGCCAGCAGCCCGTGGTCAGCGGGGGGAGGCAACAGTGAGCAGTTCTTC
J: TRBJ2-7; size: -; V: TRBV29-1; D: -; CDR3: CSASGPIYEQYF; DNA: TGCAGCGCTTCTGGGCCAATCTACGAGCAGTACTTC
J: TRBJ1-4; size: -; V: TRBV29-1; D: TRBD1; CDR3: CSVAVPRGINEKLFF; DNA: TGCAGCGTGGCAGTACCCAGGGGGATCAATGAAAAACTGTTTTTT
J: TRBJ2-7; size: -; V: TRBV28; D: -; CDR3: CASSDLPSGPGLYEQYF; DNA: TGTGCCAGCAGCGACCTACCGAGCGGACCCGGACTCTACGAGCAGTACTTC
J: TRBJ2-7; size: -; V: TRBV30; D: -; CDR3: CAWGRRTYEQYF; DNA: TGTGCCTGGGGAAGACGGACCTACGAGCAGTACTTC
J: TRBJ2-3; size: -; V: TRBV7-2; D: -; CDR3: CASSFRTASDTQYF; DNA: TGTGCCAGCAGCTTCCGGACAGCTTCAGATACGCAGTATTTT
J: TRBJ2-7; size: -; V: TRBV11-1; D: -; CDR3: CASSLADSGVSYEQYF; DNA: TGTGCCAGCAGCTTAGCGGACAGCGGCGTCTCCTACGAGCAGTACTTC
J: TRBJ2-1; size: -; V: TRBV28; D: -; CDR3: CASSSIGWAGNKALGEQFF; DNA: TGTGCCAGCAGTTCAATAGGATGGGCAGGCAATAAGGCTCTTGGTGAGCAGTTCTTC
J: TRBJ2-7; size: -; V: TRBV15; D: TRBD2; CDR3: CATSSPSSGKSYEQYF; DNA: TGTGCCACCAGCAGCCCCTCTAGCGGGAAGTCCTACGAGCAGTACTTC
J: TRBJ2-2; size: -; V: TRBV5-1; D: -; CDR3: CASSLPPSGSTGELFF; DNA: TGCGCCAGCAGTCTCCCCCCTTCAGGGTCCACCGGGGAGCTGTTTTTT
J: TRBJ2-5; size: many; V: TRBV2; D: -; CDR3: CASSGGPKSVLETQYF; DNA: TGTGCCAGCAGTGGCGGACCCAAGTCCGTATTGGAGACCCAGTACTTC
J: TRBJ2-3; size: -; V: TRBV12-3/TRBV12-4; D: -; CDR3: CASSFVQGSTDTQYF; DNA: TGTGCCAGCAGTTTTGTCCAGGGTTCCACAGATACGCAGTATTTT
J: TRBJ2-2; size: -; V: TRBV7-9; D: -; CDR3: CASSLGRMNTGEVFF; DNA: TGTGCCAGCAGCTTGGGACGGATGAACACCGGGGAGGTGTTTTTT
J: TRBJ1-2; size: -; V: TRBV4-2; D: TRBD1; CDR3: CASSLTGTDYGYTF; DNA: TGTGCCAGCAGCTTGACCGGGACAGATTATGGCTACACCTTC
J: TRBJ2-5; size: -; V: TRBV20-1; D: TRBD2; CDR3: CSANGRVGETQYF; DNA: TGCAGTGCTAACGGGAGGGTAGGAGAGACCCAGTACTTC
J: TRBJ2-1; size: few; V: TRBV12-3/TRBV12-4; D: -; CDR3: CASSFLATYNEQFF; DNA: TGTGCCAGCAGTTTTTTGGCCACCTACAATGAGCAGTTCTTC
J: TRBJ1-2; size: -; V: TRBV11-2; D: TRBD1; CDR3: CASRPTGQGAYGYTF; DNA: TGTGCCAGCAGACCTACCGGACAGGGAGCATATGGCTACACCTTC
J: TRBJ1-1; size: -; V: TRBV25-1; D: -; CDR3: CASTKTTGSEAFF; DNA: TGTGCCAGCACAAAAACTACCGGGTCAGAAGCTTTCTTT
J: TRBJ2-1; size: -; V: TRBV9; D: TRBD1; CDR3: CASSPWTGRIEQFF; DNA: TGTGCCAGCAGCCCCTGGACAGGGCGGATTGAGCAGTTCTTC
J: TRBJ1-6; size: -; V: TRBV4-3; D: -; CDR3: CANSQQSPGMISYNSPLHF; DNA: TGCGCCAACAGCCAACAGTCGCCAGGGATGATCTCCTATAATTCACCCCTCCACTTT
J: TRBJ2-7; size: -; V: TRBV25-1; D: -; CDR3: CASSDGLAIVHEQYF; DNA: TGTGCCAGCAGTGACGGGCTAGCGATCGTCCACGAGCAGTACTTC
J: TRBJ2-7; size: few; V: TRBV4-2; D: TRBD2; CDR3: CASSQEQLAGRHYEQYF; DNA: TGTGCCAGCAGCCAAGAACAACTAGCGGGAAGGCACTACGAGCAGTACTTC